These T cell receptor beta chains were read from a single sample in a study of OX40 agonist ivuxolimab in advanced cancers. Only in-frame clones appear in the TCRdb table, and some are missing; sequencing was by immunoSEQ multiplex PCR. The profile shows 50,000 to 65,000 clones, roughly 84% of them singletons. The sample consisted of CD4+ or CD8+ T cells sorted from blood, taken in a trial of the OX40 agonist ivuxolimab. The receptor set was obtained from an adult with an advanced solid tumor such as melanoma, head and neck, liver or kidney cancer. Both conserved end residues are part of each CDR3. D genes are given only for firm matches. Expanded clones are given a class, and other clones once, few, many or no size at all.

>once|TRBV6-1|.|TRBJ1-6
CASNLQGRGPLHF
TGTGCCAGCAACCTCCAGGGGAGAGGACCCCTCCACTTT
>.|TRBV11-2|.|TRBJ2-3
CASSLEALASTDTQYF
TGTGCCAGCAGCTTAGAGGCGCTAGCGAGTACAGATACGCAGTATTTT
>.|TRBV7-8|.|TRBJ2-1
CASSSRDLLSYNEQFF
TGTGCCAGCAGTTCGCGCGACCTACTCTCCTACAATGAGCAGTTCTTC
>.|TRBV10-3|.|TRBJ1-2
CAISESETVNYGYTF
TGTGCCATCAGTGAGTCGGAGACAGTTAACTATGGCTACACCTTC
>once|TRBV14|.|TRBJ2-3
CASRRQSTDTQYF
TGTGCCAGCAGACGACAGTCCACAGATACGCAGTATTTT
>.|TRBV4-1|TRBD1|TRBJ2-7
CASSPRGTVPSYEQYF
TGCGCCAGCAGCCCGAGGGGGACAGTGCCCTCCTACGAGCAGTACTTC
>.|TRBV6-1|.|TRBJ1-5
CASSPVDSNQPQHF
TGTGCCAGCAGTCCGGTAGATAGCAATCAGCCCCAGCATTTT
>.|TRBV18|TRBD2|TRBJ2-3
CASSLTSGGTDTQYF
TGTGCCAGCTCACTCACCTCGGGGGGGACGGATACGCAGTATTTT
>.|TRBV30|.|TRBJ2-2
CAWSVQGAGELFF
TGTGCCTGGAGTGTTCAGGGCGCCGGGGAGCTGTTTTTT
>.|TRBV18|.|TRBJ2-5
CASSPSFQETQYF
TGTGCCAGCTCTCCTAGTTTCCAAGAGACCCAGTACTTC
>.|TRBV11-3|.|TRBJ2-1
CASSLGYEQFF
TGTGCCAGCAGTTTAGGGTATGAGCAGTTCTTC
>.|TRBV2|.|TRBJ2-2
CASSEDRATNTGELFF
TGTGCCAGCAGTGAAGACAGGGCCACGAACACCGGGGAGCTGTTTTTT
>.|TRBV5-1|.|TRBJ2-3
CASSARDTFSTDTQYF
TGCGCCAGCAGCGCGAGGGACACCTTTAGCACAGATACGCAGTATTTT
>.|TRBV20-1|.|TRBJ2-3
CSAALGDTQYF
TGCAGTGCTGCTCTGGGAGATACGCAGTATTTT
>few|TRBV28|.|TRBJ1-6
CASSRRGLEGDHF
TGTGCCAGCAGCCGCAGGGGTTTGGAGGGTGACCACTTT
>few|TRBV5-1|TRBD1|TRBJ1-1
CASSMGQATEAFF
TGCGCCAGCAGCATGGGACAGGCCACTGAAGCTTTCTTT
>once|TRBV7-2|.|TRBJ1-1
CASSRGRMNTEAFF
TGTGCCAGCAGCCGGGGGAGAATGAACACTGAAGCTTTCTTT
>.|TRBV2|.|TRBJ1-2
CASSSRTNGYTF
TGTGCCAGCAGTTCCCGGACCAATGGCTACACCTTC
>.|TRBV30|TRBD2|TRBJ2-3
CAWSGLWAGDTDTQYF
TGTGCCTGGAGTGGGCTCTGGGCGGGGGACACAGATACGCAGTATTTT
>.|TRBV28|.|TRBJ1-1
CASSLPGDMNTEAFF
TGTGCCAGCAGTTTGCCAGGGGACATGAACACTGAAGCTTTCTTT
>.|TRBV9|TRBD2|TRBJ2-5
CASSEGLASGSGETQYF
TGTGCCAGCAGTGAAGGTTTGGCTAGCGGGAGTGGTGAGACCCAGTACTTC
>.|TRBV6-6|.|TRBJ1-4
CASSYRRSDEKLFF
TGTGCCAGCAGTTACCGTCGCTCGGATGAAAAACTGTTTTTT
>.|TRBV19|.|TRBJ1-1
CASSIEAIGQGGREAFF
TGTGCCAGTAGTATAGAGGCTATCGGGCAGGGAGGGCGAGAAGCTTTCTTT
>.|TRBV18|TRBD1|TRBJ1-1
CASSAGTGNTEAFF
TGTGCCAGCTCAGCCGGGACAGGGAACACTGAAGCTTTCTTT
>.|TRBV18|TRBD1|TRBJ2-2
CASSPGTAFANTGELFF
TGTGCCAGCTCACCCGGGACAGCATTCGCGAACACCGGGGAGCTGTTTTTT
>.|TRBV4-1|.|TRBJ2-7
CASSQGGGTGEQYF
TGCGCCAGCAGCCAAGGGGGCGGGACGGGCGAGCAGTACTTC
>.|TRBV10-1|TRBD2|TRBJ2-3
CASSGSGTSGMGTDTQYF
TGCGCCAGCAGTGGCTCAGGGACTAGCGGGATGGGTACAGATACGCAGTATTTT
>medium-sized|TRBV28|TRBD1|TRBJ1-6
CASRSDRGSSPLHF
TGTGCCAGCAGATCAGACAGGGGAAGTTCACCCCTCCACTTT
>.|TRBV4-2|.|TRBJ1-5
CASSQGGLLGGSNQPQHF
TGTGCCAGCAGCCAAGGTGGTCTGTTGGGGGGAAGCAATCAGCCCCAGCATTTT
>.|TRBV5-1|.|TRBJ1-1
CASSLLGGGEAFF
TGCGCCAGCAGCTTACTGGGAGGTGGTGAAGCTTTCTTT
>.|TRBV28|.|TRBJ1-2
CASSPMEGQADYGYTF
TGTGCCAGCAGCCCCATGGAGGGCCAGGCGGACTATGGCTACACCTTC
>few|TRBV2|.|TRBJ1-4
CASGVREKLFF
TGTGCCAGCGGGGTGAGAGAAAAACTGTTTTTT
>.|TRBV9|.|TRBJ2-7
CASSADPSSYEQYF
TGTGCCAGCAGCGCGGACCCGAGCTCCTACGAGCAGTACTTC
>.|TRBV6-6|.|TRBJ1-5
CASSSQATVSNQPQHF
TGTGCCAGCAGCTCCCAGGCGACGGTTAGCAATCAGCCCCAGCATTTT
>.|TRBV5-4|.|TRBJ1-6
CASSQDNNSPLHF
TGTGCCAGCAGCCAAGACAACAATTCACCCCTCCACTTT
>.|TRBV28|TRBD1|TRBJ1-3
CASSLPGQVYSGNTIYF
TGTGCCAGCAGTTTGCCGGGACAGGTTTACTCTGGAAACACCATATATTTT
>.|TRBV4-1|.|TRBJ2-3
CASSPNLGDTQYF
TGCGCCAGCAGCCCGAACTTGGGAGATACGCAGTATTTT
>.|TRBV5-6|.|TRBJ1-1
CASSFRPWGTEAFF
TGTGCCAGCAGCTTTCGACCTTGGGGCACTGAAGCTTTCTTT
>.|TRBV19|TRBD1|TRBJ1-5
CATGIRQGSNQPQHF
TGTGCCACAGGAATCCGACAGGGTAGCAATCAGCCCCAGCATTTT
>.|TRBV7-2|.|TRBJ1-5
CASSHGTANQPQHF
TGTGCCAGCAGCCACGGGACGGCGAATCAGCCCCAGCATTTT
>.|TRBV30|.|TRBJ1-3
CAWRQGYGNTIYF
TGTGCCTGGAGACAGGGATATGGAAACACCATATATTTT
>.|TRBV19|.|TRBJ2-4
CASTNPQSGERRGIQYF
TGTGCCAGTACCAACCCTCAGAGCGGAGAAAGACGGGGCATTCAGTACTTC
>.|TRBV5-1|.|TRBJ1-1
CASSFTGQGTEAFF
TGCGCCAGCAGCTTCACAGGGCAGGGGACTGAAGCTTTCTTT
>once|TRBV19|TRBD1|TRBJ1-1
CASSVTGSTEAFF
TGTGCCAGTAGTGTGACAGGGAGTACTGAAGCTTTCTTT
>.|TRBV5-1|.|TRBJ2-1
CASSFGVGNEQFF
TGCGCCAGCAGCTTCGGGGTGGGGAATGAGCAGTTCTTC
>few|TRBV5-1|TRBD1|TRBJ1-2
CASSLGQGAAGNYGYTF
TGCGCCAGCAGCTTGGGACAGGGCGCAGCCGGGAACTATGGCTACACCTTC
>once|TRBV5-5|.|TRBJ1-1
CASSFAQGNTEAFF
TGTGCCAGCAGCTTCGCTCAAGGGAACACTGAAGCTTTCTTT
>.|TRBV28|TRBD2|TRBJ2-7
CASSLWEAGPYEQYF
TGTGCCAGCAGTTTATGGGAAGCGGGACCCTACGAGCAGTACTTC
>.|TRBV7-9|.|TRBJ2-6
CASSLQVPGANVLTF
TGTGCCAGCAGCTTACAGGTCCCTGGGGCCAACGTCCTGACTTTC
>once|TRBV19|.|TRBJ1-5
CASSISGFRGEQPQHF
TGTGCCAGTAGTATATCGGGTTTTCGGGGAGAGCAGCCCCAGCATTTT
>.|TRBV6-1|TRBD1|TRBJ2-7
CASSPWTGAYEQYF
TGTGCCAGCAGTCCCTGGACAGGGGCCTACGAGCAGTACTTC
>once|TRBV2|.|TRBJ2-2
CASSGTWTVNTGELFF
TGTGCCAGCAGTGGAACTTGGACAGTGAACACCGGGGAGCTGTTTTTT
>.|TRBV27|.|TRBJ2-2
CASKPTLNTGELFF
TGTGCCAGCAAACCGACATTGAACACCGGGGAGCTGTTTTTT
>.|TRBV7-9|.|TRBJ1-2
CASSLSQIYGYTF
TGTGCCAGCAGCTTATCGCAGATCTATGGCTACACCTTC
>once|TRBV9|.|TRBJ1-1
CASSVEGHTNTEAFF
TGTGCCAGCAGCGTAGAGGGACACACTAACACTGAAGCTTTCTTT
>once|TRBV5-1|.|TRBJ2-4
CASSLVPNSGKAKNIQYF
TGCGCCAGCAGCTTGGTCCCCAACTCCGGGAAGGCCAAAAACATTCAGTACTTC
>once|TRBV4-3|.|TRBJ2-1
CASSQGPGRDEQFF
TGCGCCAGCAGCCAAGGACCAGGTAGGGATGAGCAGTTCTTC
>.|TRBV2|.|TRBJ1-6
CASSDRQASVPLHF
TGTGCCAGCAGTGATAGGCAGGCTAGCGTGCCCCTCCACTTT
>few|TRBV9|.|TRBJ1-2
CASSVGPEAVGDGYTF
TGTGCCAGCAGCGTAGGCCCCGAGGCAGTCGGCGATGGCTACACCTTC